This TCR beta chain came from a study of T cells in Graves' hyperthyroidism and ophthalmopathy. TCR beta CDR3 regions were amplified from RNA transcripts. Using the HTBI primer set, a first-round RT-PCR was run on the TCR CDR3. TCRdb ran MiXCR on the multiplex PCR reads and lists one entry per CDR3 protein. The table lists approximately 640,000 distinct CDR3 sequences, about 17% of them singletons. This clonotype was counted many times. As yet, its antigen is unknown. Study results and caveats: Blood samples included most of the expanded thyroid clonotypes exceeding 0.001.

Trimming removed 6 bases from V and 9 bases from J; junction bases left unmatched: 6. CDR3 length: 12 residues. CDR1 is DFQATT, CDR2 SNEGSKA, per germline (reference sequence). The study based diagnoses on clinical symptoms, serum thyroxine and TRAb, thyroid ultrasound and orbital computed tomography. Fresh peripheral blood, approximately 10 ml, was the source of the PBMCs. This sequence joins TRBV20-1 and TRBJ2-1; 9 bases agree with TRBD1. The sequenced material came from blood. The TCR sequence derives from a woman aged 30 to 39 with Graves' hyperthyroidism. The CDR3 sequence: CSARDRVPEQFF. The CDR3 DNA follows: TGCAGTGCCAGGGACAGGGTCCCTGAGCAGTTCTTC.